One sample yielded the 27 T cell receptor beta chains listed below, sequenced in a study of shared clonotypes between healthy human individuals. As defined, naive CD8 cells were CD45RO-negative and positively selected for CCR7, with terminally differentiated effector memory CD45RA+ cells excluded. Clones were read by immunoSEQ multiplex PCR, and TCRdb kept only the in-frame ones, dropping some. Of 1.5 million to 2.5 million clones in the sample, around 96% were seen once. Material for sequencing was naive CD8+ T cells sorted from blood. Receptors originate from a man between 18 and 35 years old in good health.

The V call is TRBV4-1, the J call TRBJ1-2; no firm D call. Germline V gene lookup returns CDR1 MGHRA and CDR2 YSYEKL. The V gene lost 4 bases and the J gene lost 4 bases, with 16 bases spanning the gap. CDR3 length equals 15 residues. CDR3 DNA: TGCGCCAGCAGCCCCTACCTTAAGGAAAGCTATGGCTACACCTTC. Translating it yields CASSPYLKESYGYTF.

The V and J genes are TRBV5-6 and TRBJ2-7, with 14 bases matching TRBD2. The CDR3 covers 15 residues. Germline values: CDR1 SGHDT, CDR2 YYEEEE. Losses at the gene ends were 4 bases for V and 6 bases for J; bases not matched to a gene: 6. CDR3 sequence: CASSAGLAGVGEQYF. Here the CDR3 DNA reads TGTGCCAGCAGCGCGGGACTAGCGGGAGTAGGCGAGCAGTACTTC.

This rearrangement joins TRBV4-1 to TRBJ2-7; TRBD1 might be the D (6 bases). The V and J ends lost 4 bases and 0 bases respectively, with 13 bases between them. CDR1 and CDR2 (germline): MGHRA, YSYEKL. The CDR3 contains 15 residues. The CDR3 DNA reads TGCGCCAGCAGCCGGATGGACAGATACTCCTACGAGCAGTACTTC. It encodes CASSRMDRYSYEQYF.

V usage is TRBV19 and J usage is TRBJ1-1; D gene ambiguous. Trimming cost V 3 bases and J 0 bases, with 5 bases left between them. Germline CDR1 is LNHDA and CDR2 is SQIVND (reference sequence). This CDR3 has 13 amino acids. CDR3 sequence reads: CASSILVNTEAFF. CDR3 nucleotide sequence: TGTGCCAGTAGTATTTTGGTGAACACTGAAGCTTTCTTT. Together with reference TRBV19 and TRBJ1-1, the CDR3 gives the full variable domain: DGGITQSPKYLFRKEGQNVTLSCEQNLNHDAMYWYRQDPGQGLRLIYYSQIVNDFQKGDIAEGYSVSREKKESFPLTVTSAQKNPTAFYLCASSILVNTEAFFGQGTRLTVV.

As for this clone: The identical CDR3 is also encoded by other nucleotide sequences in the sample. The CDR3 DNA reads TGTGCCAGCAGTGAGCTTGGGGGCTCTGGAAACACCATATATTTT. Translated, it gives CASSELGGSGNTIYF. The chain has TRBV2 and TRBJ1-3; weak D call: TRBD1 (5 bases). V shed 3 bases and J shed 0 bases, with 9 bases lying between them. CDR3 length equals 15 residues. The germline CDR1 and CDR2 sequences are SNHLY and FYNNEI.

Remarks on this clone: The sample carries other DNA sequences with the same CDR3. This chain connects TRBV29-1 to TRBJ1-2; TRBD1 agrees at 9 bases. CDR3 length: 12 amino acids. Germline-derived CDR1 and CDR2 are SQVTM and ANQGSEA. The V segment lost 7 bases and the J segment 3 bases; nucleotides outside the gene matches: 3. The CDR3 coding sequence is TGCAGCGCACAGGGGGCAGACTATGGCTACACCTTC. Its translation is CSAQGADYGYTF.

On this clone: Other DNA sequences in this sample translate to the same CDR3. The chain couples TRBV27 to TRBJ2-7, with TRBD2 as a possible D gene (6 bases). Per germline, CDR1 MNHEY and CDR2 SMNVEV (reference sequence). Between the trimmed V and J ends, which lost 3 bases and 3 bases, there was a span of 12 bases. The length of the CDR3 is 14 residues. CDR3 DNA: TGTGCCAGCAGTTTCGTGGGGGGAGACTACGAGCAGTACTTC. Its translation: CASSFVGGDYEQYF.

CDR3 sequence reads: CASSSSGTRLPQQYF. CDR3 DNA sequence: TGTGCCAGCAGCTCATCCGGGACTAGGCTTCCTCAGCAGTACTTC. The J gene is TRBJ2-7, the V gene TRBV7-9, with TRBD2 identical over 8 bases. Germline CDR1 SEHNR, CDR2 FQNEAQ (reference sequence). The CDR3 runs to 15 residues. With V trimmed by 4 bases and J by 8 bases, 13 bases remained unmatched. Full variable domain (missing parts from reference TRBV7-9 and TRBJ2-7): DTGVSQNPRHKITKRGQNVTFRCDPISEHNRLYWYRQTLGQGPEFLTYFQNEAQLEKSRLLSDRFSAERPKGSFSTLEIQRTEQGDSAMYLCASSSSGTRLPQQYFGPGTRLTVT.

This clone was seen just once. V usage is TRBV5-5 and J usage is TRBJ1-4; D possibly corresponds to TRBD1 (6 bases). The CDR3 runs to 17 residues. CDR1 SGHKS and CDR2 YYEKEE come from the germline V gene (reference sequence). Deletions cut 2 bases from V and 0 bases from J, with 14 bases between. The CDR3 bases are TGTGCCAGCAGCTTTACCGGACAGTTTGCAACTAATGAAAAACTGTTTTTT. It is translated as CASSFTGQFATNEKLFF.

The chain couples TRBV25-1 to TRBJ1-4, with 7 bases that match TRBD1. Germline CDR1 and CDR2: MGHDK and SYGVNS. The length of the CDR3 is 16 residues. V shed 4 bases, J shed 6 bases, and the junction held 11 bases outside the gene matches. The CDR3 DNA is TGTGCCAGCAGTGCCCACAGGGGTCGACGGTATGAAAAACTGTTTTTT. Translated: CASSAHRGRRYEKLFF. The variable domain in full, completed from reference TRBV25-1 and TRBJ1-4, reads EADIYQTPRYLVIGTGKKITLECSQTMGHDKMYWYQQDPGMELHLIHYSYGVNSTEKGDLSSESTVSRIRTEHFPLTLESARPSHTSQYLCASSAHRGRRYEKLFFGSGTQLSVL.

The chain employs TRBV27 and TRBJ2-2; tentatively, D is TRBD2 (5 bases). CDR1 and CDR2 from the germline V gene are MNHEY and SMNVEV (reference sequence). Trimming shortened V by 3 bases and J by 0 bases, and 8 bases separated the two germline ends. The CDR3 is made up of 15 amino acids. The CDR3 DNA is TGTGCCAGCAGTTTGGTGGACTCGAACACCGGGGAGCTGTTTTTT. Translated, it gives CASSLVDSNTGELFF.

V and J are TRBV9 and TRBJ1-2, with 7 nucleotides matching TRBD1. The CDR3 length is 15 residues. V lost 2 bases to trimming and J lost 0 bases; unmatched junction nucleotides: 4. Per the germline V gene, CDR1 is SGDLS and CDR2 is YYNGEE. The CDR3 spells CASSVGTVTNYGYTF. CDR3 sequence (DNA): TGTGCCAGCAGCGTCGGGACAGTAACTAACTATGGCTACACCTTC.

The chain employs TRBV27 and TRBJ1-1, with D maybe TRBD1 (6 bases). This CDR3 region has 15 residues. CDR1 and CDR2 (germline): MNHEY, SMNVEV (reference sequence). V was cut by 6 bases and J by 1 base, with 15 bases left in between. This CDR3 is CASSLRQAANTEAFF. The CDR3 DNA follows: TGTGCCAGCAGCCTCCGACAGGCTGCGAACACTGAAGCTTTCTTT.

Here the CDR3 DNA reads TGTGCCGGGCGGGCAGGGGGCGTCGAGCAGTACTTC. Translated, it gives CAGRAGGVEQYF. The rearrangement links TRBV7-9 to TRBJ2-7, with TRBD1 identical over 8 bases. V lost 11 bases and J lost 6; bases outside the gene matches: 9. CDR3 length: 12 residues. Germline V gives CDR1 SEHNR, CDR2 FQNEAQ (reference sequence).

This chain uses TRBV5-6 with TRBJ2-4; D might be TRBD2 (5 bases). The CDR3 sequence is 16 residues long. Trimming shortened V by 6 bases and J by 3 bases, and 19 bases separated the two germline ends. Germline V gene data show CDR1 as SGHDT and CDR2 as YYEEEE. As DNA, the CDR3 is TGTGCCAGCAACCATAAGATTAGTGGACTCAAAAACATTCAGTACTTC. It yields the protein CASNHKISGLKNIQYF.

This clone appeared a few times. The genes are TRBV13 and TRBJ1-2, with a tentative D call TRBD1 (5 bases). The CDR3 has 14 residues. Germline CDR1 reads PRHDT; CDR2 reads FYEKMQ (reference sequence). V was shortened by 3 bases and J by 4 bases, with 12 bases between the two germline ends. This chain's CDR3 is CASSFGREVYGYTF. CDR3 DNA: TGTGCCAGCAGCTTCGGCAGGGAGGTCTATGGCTACACCTTC.

The rearrangement uses TRBV19 and TRBJ1-2; the match to TRBD1 covers 7 bases. CDR1 is LNHDA and CDR2 is SQIVND in the germline V gene (reference sequence). J gave up 6 bases and V 7 bases, and 11 bases lay outside the gene matches. This CDR3 is built from 14 residues. The CDR3 coding sequence is TGTGCCAGTAACATACAGGGGATAGGAAATGGCTACACCTTC. Its translation is CASNIQGIGNGYTF. The entire variable domain, with the rest obtained from reference TRBV19 and TRBJ1-2, is as follows: DGGITQSPKYLFRKEGQNVTLSCEQNLNHDAMYWYRQDPGQGLRLIYYSQIVNDFQKGDIAEGYSVSREKKESFPLTVTSAQKNPTAFYLCASNIQGIGNGYTFGSGTRLTVV.

Notes on this clone: This sample includes further DNA sequences coding for the same CDR3. The CDR3 DNA sequence: TGTGCCAGCAGTTATGACAGTTCCTACGAGCAGTACTTC. It specifies CASSYDSSYEQYF. The chain is built from TRBV6-5 and TRBJ2-7; maybe TRBD1 (5 bases). The germline CDR1 and CDR2 sequences are MNHEY and SVGAGI. Trimming left V 3 bases short and J 1 base short, with 7 bases between. The CDR3 sequence is 13 residues long.

J is TRBJ2-1 and V is TRBV5-4; perhaps TRBD2 as D (5 bases). V lost 2 bases and J lost 6, with 6 bases in between. The germline V gene has CDR1 SGHNT and CDR2 YYREEE (reference sequence). The CDR3 contains 12 residues. CDR3 bases: TGTGCCAGCAGCTTTGAGGGCAATGAGCAGTTCTTC. Amino acid sequence: CASSFEGNEQFF.

This chain uses TRBV7-9 with TRBJ2-1; 7 nucleotides align to TRBD2. Germline CDR1 reads SEHNR; CDR2 reads FQNEAQ (reference sequence). This CDR3 has 13 residues. Trimming at V came to 4 bases and at J to 10 bases, leaving 7 bases not matched to a gene. Here the CDR3 DNA reads TGTGCCAGCAGCTCCCTTACAGCGGGGGAGCAGTTCTTC. Its protein product is CASSSLTAGEQFF.

Comment on this clone: This sample includes further DNA sequences coding for the same CDR3. DNA of the CDR3: TGTGCCAGCAGCCCTGGGACAGGGGGTGAAGCTTTCTTT. Protein product: CASSPGTGGEAFF. This sequence joins TRBV7-3 and TRBJ1-1; 11 positions agree with TRBD1. The CDR3 consists of 13 residues. CDR1 and CDR2 (germline): SGHTA, FQGTGA. After removal of 5 bases from V and 7 bases from J, the junction contained 3 bases not matched to a gene.

Concerning this clone itself: The junction departs from the called germline gene at one end, perhaps through a read error. The V and J genes are TRBV4-1 and TRBJ1-5; D may be TRBD1 (5 bases). The CDR3 contains 21 residues. In germline, CDR1 is MGHRA, CDR2 YSYEKL. The CDR3 nucleotides read TGCGCCAGCACCCAAAAGGGTGTGGGGGTTTTGAAGTTGGGGGTAGGACAGCCCCAGCATTTT. This codes for CASTQKGVGVLKLGVGQPQHF.

This clone came up once. The chain employs TRBV6-5 and TRBJ2-1; 9 nucleotides line up with TRBD1. This CDR3 has 16 amino acids. Germline CDR1 MNHEY, CDR2 SVGAGI. The V segment lost 2 bases and the J segment 3 bases; nucleotides outside the gene matches: 5. The CDR3 spells CASSYRDRANYNEQFF. CDR3 nucleotides: TGTGCCAGCAGTTACCGGGACAGGGCCAACTACAATGAGCAGTTCTTC.

This sequence joins TRBV7-9 and TRBJ2-1; no reliable D call. CDR1 and CDR2 (germline): SEHNR, FQNEAQ (reference sequence). V shed 6 bases and J shed 9 bases, with 9 bases lying between them. This CDR3 has 11 residues. CDR3 region: CASSRSTEQFF. The CDR3 nucleotides read TGTGCCAGCAGTAGGTCAACTGAGCAGTTCTTC.

The chain combines TRBV6-5 with TRBJ1-1, with TRBD1 matching over 9 bases. Germline values: CDR1 MNHEY, CDR2 SVGAGI. V lost 5 bases to trimming and J lost 11 bases; unmatched junction nucleotides: 9. The length of the CDR3 is 13 residues. The CDR3 DNA reads as TGTGCCAGCAGTCCCACAGGGGGCGTTGAGGCTTTCTTT. Translation: CASSPTGGVEAFF.

The chain's CDR3 is CASSASGAGYEQYF. In DNA, the CDR3 is TGTGCCAGCTCAGCTAGCGGGGCGGGCTACGAGCAGTACTTC. The V gene is TRBV18, the J gene TRBJ2-7; 9 nucleotides agree with TRBD2. Germline V gene data show CDR1 as KGHSH and CDR2 as LQKENI. With V trimmed by 5 bases and J by 3 bases, 5 bases remained unmatched. The CDR3 spans 14 residues.

A word on this clone: A much larger clonotype is one base distant, so this may be a read error. The sample contains more than one DNA sequence encoding this CDR3. The V call is TRBV5-8, the J call TRBJ2-7; D is unresolved. V was clipped by 4 bases and J by 2 bases, with 4 bases between them. The length of the CDR3 is 11 residues. CDR1 and CDR2 from the germline V gene are SGHTS and YDEGEE. DNA of the CDR3: TGTGCCAGCAGCCCCACCTACGAGCAGTACTTC. It translates to CASSPTYEQYF.